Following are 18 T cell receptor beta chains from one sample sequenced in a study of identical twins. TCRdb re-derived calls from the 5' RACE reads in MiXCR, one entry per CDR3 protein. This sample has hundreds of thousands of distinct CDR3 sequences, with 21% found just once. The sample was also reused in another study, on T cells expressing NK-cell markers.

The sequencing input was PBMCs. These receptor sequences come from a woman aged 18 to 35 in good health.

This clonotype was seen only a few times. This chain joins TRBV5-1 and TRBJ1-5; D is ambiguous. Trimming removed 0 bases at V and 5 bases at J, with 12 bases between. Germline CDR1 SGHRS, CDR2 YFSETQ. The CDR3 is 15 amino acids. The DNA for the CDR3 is TGCGCCAGCAGCTTGGCCGGTGGTAGAGATCAGCCCCAGCATTTT. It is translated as CASSLAGGRDQPQHF.

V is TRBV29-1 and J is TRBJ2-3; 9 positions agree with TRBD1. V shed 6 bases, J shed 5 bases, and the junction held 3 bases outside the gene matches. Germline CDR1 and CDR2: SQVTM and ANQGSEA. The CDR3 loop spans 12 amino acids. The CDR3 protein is CSVGQGVDTQYF. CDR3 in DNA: TGCAGCGTGGGACAGGGAGTAGATACGCAGTATTTT.

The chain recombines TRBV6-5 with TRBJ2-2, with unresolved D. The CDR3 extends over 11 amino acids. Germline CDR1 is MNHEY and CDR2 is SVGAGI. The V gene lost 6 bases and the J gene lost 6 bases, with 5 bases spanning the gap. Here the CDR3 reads CASRGAGELFF. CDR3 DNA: TGTGCCAGCAGAGGAGCCGGGGAGCTGTTTTTT.

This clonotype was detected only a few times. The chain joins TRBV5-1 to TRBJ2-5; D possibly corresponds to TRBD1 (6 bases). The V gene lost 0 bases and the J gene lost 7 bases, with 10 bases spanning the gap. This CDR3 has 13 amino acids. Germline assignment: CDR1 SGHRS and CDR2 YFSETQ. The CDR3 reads CASSLGRGSTQYF. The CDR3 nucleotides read TGCGCCAGCAGCTTGGGCAGGGGATCGACCCAGTACTTC. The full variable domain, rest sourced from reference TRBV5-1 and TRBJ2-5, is KAGVTQTPRYLIKTRGQQVTLSCSPISGHRSVSWYQQTPGQGLQFLFEYFSETQRNKGNFPGRFSGRQFSNSRSEMNVSTLELGDSALYLCASSLGRGSTQYFGPGTRLLVL.

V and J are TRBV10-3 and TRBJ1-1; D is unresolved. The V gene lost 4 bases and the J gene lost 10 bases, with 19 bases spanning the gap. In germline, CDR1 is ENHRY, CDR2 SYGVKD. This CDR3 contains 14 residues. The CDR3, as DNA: TGTGCCATCAGTGGAAACCCGAGCTCGGAGGGAGCTTTCTTT. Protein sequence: CAISGNPSSEGAFF.

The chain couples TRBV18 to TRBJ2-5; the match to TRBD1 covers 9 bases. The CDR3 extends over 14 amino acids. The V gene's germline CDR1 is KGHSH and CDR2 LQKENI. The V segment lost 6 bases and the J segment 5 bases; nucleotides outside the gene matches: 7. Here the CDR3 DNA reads TGTGCCAGCTCGGGACAGGGAACTAAGGAGACCCAGTACTTC. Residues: CASSGQGTKETQYF.

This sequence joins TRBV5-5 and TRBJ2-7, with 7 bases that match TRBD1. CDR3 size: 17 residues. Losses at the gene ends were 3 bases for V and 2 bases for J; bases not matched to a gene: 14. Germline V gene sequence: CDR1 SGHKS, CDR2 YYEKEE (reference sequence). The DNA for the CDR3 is TGTGCCAGCAGCTCGACCCCGGTATTGGACAGGACCTACGAGCAGTACTTC. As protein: CASSSTPVLDRTYEQYF.

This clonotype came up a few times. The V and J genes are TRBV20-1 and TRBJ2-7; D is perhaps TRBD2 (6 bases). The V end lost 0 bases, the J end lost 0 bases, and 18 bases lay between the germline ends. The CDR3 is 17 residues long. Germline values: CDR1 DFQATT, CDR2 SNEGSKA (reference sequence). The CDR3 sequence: CSAREIGGDRSSYEQYF. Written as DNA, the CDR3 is TGCAGTGCTAGAGAGATCGGCGGGGATCGAAGCTCCTACGAGCAGTACTTC.

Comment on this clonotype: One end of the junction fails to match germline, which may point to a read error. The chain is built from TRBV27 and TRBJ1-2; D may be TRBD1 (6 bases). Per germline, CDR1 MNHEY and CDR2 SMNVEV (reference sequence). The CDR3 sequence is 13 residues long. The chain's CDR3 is CASSLRQGYAYTF. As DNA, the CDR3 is TGTGCCAGCAGTTTAAGGCAGGGGTATGCCTACACCTTC.

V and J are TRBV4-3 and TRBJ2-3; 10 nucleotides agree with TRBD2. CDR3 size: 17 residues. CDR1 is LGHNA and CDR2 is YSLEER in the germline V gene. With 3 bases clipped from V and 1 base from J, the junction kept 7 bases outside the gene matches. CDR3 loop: CASSQDSSGRGTDTQYF. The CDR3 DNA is TGCGCCAGCAGCCAGGACTCTAGCGGGAGAGGCACAGATACGCAGTATTTT.

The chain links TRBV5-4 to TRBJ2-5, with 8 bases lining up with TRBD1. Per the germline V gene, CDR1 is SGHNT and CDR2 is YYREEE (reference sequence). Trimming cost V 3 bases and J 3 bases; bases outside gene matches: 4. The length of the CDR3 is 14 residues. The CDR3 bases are TGTGCCAGCAGCTCAAAGGACAGGGAAGAGACCCAGTACTTC. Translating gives CASSSKDREETQYF.

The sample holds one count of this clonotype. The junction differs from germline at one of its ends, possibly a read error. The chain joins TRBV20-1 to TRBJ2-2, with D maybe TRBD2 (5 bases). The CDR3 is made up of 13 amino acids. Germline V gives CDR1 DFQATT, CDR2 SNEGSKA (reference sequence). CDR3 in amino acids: CSARDVGTGKLFF. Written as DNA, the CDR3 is TGCAGTGCTAGAGATGTAGGCACCGGGAAGCTGTTTTTT.

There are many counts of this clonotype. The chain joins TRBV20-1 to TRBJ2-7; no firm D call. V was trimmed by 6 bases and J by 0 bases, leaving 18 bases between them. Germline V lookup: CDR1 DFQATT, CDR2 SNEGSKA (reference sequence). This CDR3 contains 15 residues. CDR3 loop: CSAILLYRSSYEQYF. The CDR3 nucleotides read TGCAGTGCCATCCTCCTATACCGAAGCTCCTACGAGCAGTACTTC.

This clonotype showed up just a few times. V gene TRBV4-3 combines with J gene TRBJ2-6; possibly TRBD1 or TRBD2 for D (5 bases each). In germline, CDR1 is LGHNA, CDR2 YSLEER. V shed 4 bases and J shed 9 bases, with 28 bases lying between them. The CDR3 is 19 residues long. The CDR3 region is CASSPTQAGTLLFRNVLTF. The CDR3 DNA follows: TGCGCCAGCAGCCCTACACAAGCAGGGACCCTCTTATTCCGCAACGTCCTGACTTTC.

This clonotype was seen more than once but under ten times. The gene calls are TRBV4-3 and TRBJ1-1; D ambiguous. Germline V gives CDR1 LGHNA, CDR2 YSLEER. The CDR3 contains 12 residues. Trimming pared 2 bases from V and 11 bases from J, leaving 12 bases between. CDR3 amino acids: CASSQSGRRAFF. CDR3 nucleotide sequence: TGCGCCAGCAGCCAATCAGGAAGGCGCGCTTTCTTT.

This CDR3 reads CSARERGSPTQYF. The CDR3 nucleotides read TGCAGTGCTAGAGAACGGGGGAGCCCTACGCAGTATTTT. The chain carries TRBV20-1 and TRBJ2-3, with a possible D match to TRBD2 (6 bases). This CDR3 is 13 amino acids long. V was shortened by 0 bases and J by 8 bases, with 12 bases between the two germline ends. The germline V gene encodes CDR1 DFQATT and CDR2 SNEGSKA (reference sequence).

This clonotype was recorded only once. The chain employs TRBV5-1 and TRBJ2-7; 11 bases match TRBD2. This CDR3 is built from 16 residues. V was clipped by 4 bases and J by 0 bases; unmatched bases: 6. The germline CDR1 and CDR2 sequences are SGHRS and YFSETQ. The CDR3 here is CASSLEGLAASYEQYF. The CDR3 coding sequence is TGCGCCAGCAGCCTAGAGGGACTAGCGGCCTCCTACGAGCAGTACTTC.

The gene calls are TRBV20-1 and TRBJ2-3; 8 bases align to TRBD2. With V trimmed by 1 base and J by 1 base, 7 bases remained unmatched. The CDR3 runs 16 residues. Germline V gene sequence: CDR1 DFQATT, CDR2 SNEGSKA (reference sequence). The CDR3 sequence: CSARAGGPGGTDTQYF. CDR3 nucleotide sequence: TGCAGTGCTAGAGCGGGGGGGCCGGGGGGCACAGATACGCAGTATTTT.